This entry describes one T cell receptor (beta chain). As yet, its antigen is unknown. This record belongs to a study of T cells after posttransplantation cyclophosphamide. General study findings and limits: TRB overlap between skin or GI tissue T cells and blood was limited. After PTCy, TRB diversity resembled that of CNI/methotrexate controls. Later blood repertoires were often dominated by clones from the donor CD8+ memory compartment.

This related bone marrow graft donor gave peripheral blood on the day of marrow donation. The repertoire was sequenced with immunoSEQ multiplex PCR; TCRdb's copy has only in-frame clones and lacks some. Observed in the sample are 32,000 or so clones, none of them singletons. The CDR3 consists of 13 residues. J lost 6 bases, V lost 2 bases, and 2 bases had no gene match. Germline CDR1 reads LGHNA; CDR2 reads YNFKEQ. V and J are TRBV4-2 and TRBJ1-2; 8 nucleotides line up with TRBD1. The sequence came from a woman in her fifties or sixties in good health, CMV-negative, and a related stem cell transplant donor. The sequenced sample consisted of PBMCs. The CDR3 DNA follows: TGTGCCAGCAGCCAACCGGGACAGGATGGCTACACCTTC. This codes for CASSQPGQDGYTF.